This TCR beta chain was captured in a study of blood T cell repertoires in COVID-19. Across the whole study: Collection of acute and convalescent COVID-19 samples took place in the United States, Italy and Spain.

In the source study's methods: Researchers report that nucleated cell counts were estimated from reference gene primer amplification. The method was immunoSEQ multiplex PCR; TCRdb's version includes in-frame clones alone and lacks a portion of them. V and J calls and clone size come straight from that table; D and trimming were deduced from the DNA. The data show approximately 53,000 clones, around nine tenths seen once. The CDR3 consists of 17 residues. J lost 4 bases, V lost 1 base, and 10 bases had no gene match. Germline values: CDR1 SNHLY, CDR2 FYNNEI. The genes are TRBV2 and TRBJ2-5, with 9 bases matching TRBD1. Sample: peripheral blood. The sequence was collected from a woman of 80 years or more with acute or convalescent COVID-19. The CDR3 DNA follows: TGTGCCAGCAGTGAAGGAGTAATGGGACAGGGTCTAGAGACCCAGTACTTC. It is translated as CASSEGVMGQGLETQYF.